This T cell receptor (beta chain) was documented in a study of T cell responses to AZD1222 COVID-19 vaccine (dated by TCRdb to the early 2020s). General notes on the study: AZD1222 recipients given second doses at about 4 weeks or at about 12 weeks were pooled, since spike-specific TCR depth and breadth were not found to differ between the two schedules. Trial participants were enrolled by age into 18-55, 56-69 and 70-plus year subgroups, with approximately 160, 26 and 62 TCR-sequenced participants respectively. TCR sequencing was performed for roughly 240 trial participants, of whom roughly 200 were given two doses of AZD1222 and approximately 25 were given two doses of MenACWY control vaccine. Study-wide findings and limitations: In the small 56-69-year group, the increase in depth fell short of significance, most likely because of low power. Participants were mostly white British, with more females than males. The authors suggested clonal diversity may have been underestimated. Only five or six AZD1222 recipients were SARS-CoV-2 seropositive at baseline, limiting conclusions about previously exposed vaccinees. Because no day 14 peak-response samples were available, the repertoires could be characterized only after the peak T cell response. The whole spike protein was spanned by vaccine-associated CD4 TCRs, and dominant responses were seen in regions 160-218 and 743-854. Reportedly, close to half of the unique spike-specific TCRs recognized epitopes lying outside the regions that are mutated in the B.1.351 and B.1.1.7 variants. Spike-specific TCR breadth and depth rose significantly after two AZD1222 doses compared with day 0 and with MenACWY recipients.

From its cysteine to its phenylalanine, the CDR3 spans 16 amino acids. Only the CDR3 portion is preserved as DNA: 48 bases, with reading frame beginning at the first base. CDR1 LGHNA and CDR2 YSLEER are derived from the germline V gene. V and J are trimmed by 0 bases and 5 bases, and the gene matches miss 7 bases of the junction. A remark on this clone: Its recognized antigen is unknown. No base-level quality is on record; no much larger clone is a single base apart.

The CDR3 regions of human TCRbeta chains were subjected to immunosequencing. In the authors' own workflow: Repertoire TCRs were matched against a reference library of SARS-CoV-2-specific TCRs generated with the MIRA antigen-specificity platform. Breadth meant the fraction of unique TCRs that were SARS-CoV-2-associated, whereas depth meant the fraction of total T cells that were SARS-CoV-2-associated. Using the MIRA data, each spike-specific TCR was assigned both to the spike region to which the TCR was reactive and to a CD4 or CD8 class. Log10-transformed breadth and depth values were compared by one-way ANOVA with Sidak's multiple comparisons tests. Entries here come from immuneACCESS through TCRdb and include only in-frame sequences with V and J called. Some clones fail to appear in such tables; in the studies checked, an unresolved V gene covers under half of the shortfall, and the cause of the remainder is unknown. From that table come the V and J calls and clone size; the DNA was used to work out D and trimming. Recorded for this sample are about 44,000 clones; 60% to 85% of them occurred a single time. Around 3.9% of the sample goes to the ten largest clones.

The sample's time point label, in plain terms: baseline before first vaccination. Vaccinee samples were obtained from the UK trials COV001 and COV002, which included a single-blind randomized controlled phase 2/3 trial of AZD1222 (ChAdOx1 nCoV-19) in healthy adults. Trial participant PBMC samples were collected at day 0 and day 28 after the second dose for TCRbeta chain sequencing. This chain is built from TRBV4-3 and TRBJ1-5, and TRBD1 aligns with 7 junction nucleotides. The TCR comes from an adult in good health. The sequencing used peripheral blood, collected on day 0 of AZD1222 vaccination. The CDR3 protein is CASSQDPTGDYQPQHF. The DNA sequence is TGCGCCAGCAGCCAAGATCCTACAGGGGACTATCAGCCCCAGCATTTT.